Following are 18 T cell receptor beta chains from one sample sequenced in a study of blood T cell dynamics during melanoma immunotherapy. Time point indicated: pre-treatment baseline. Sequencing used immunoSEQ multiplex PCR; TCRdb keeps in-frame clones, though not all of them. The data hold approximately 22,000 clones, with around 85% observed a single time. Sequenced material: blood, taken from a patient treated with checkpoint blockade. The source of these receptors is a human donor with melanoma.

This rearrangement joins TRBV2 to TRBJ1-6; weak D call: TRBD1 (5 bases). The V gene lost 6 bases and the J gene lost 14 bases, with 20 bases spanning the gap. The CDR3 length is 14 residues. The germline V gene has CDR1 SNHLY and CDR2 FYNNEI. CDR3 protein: CASSPLAGSAALHF. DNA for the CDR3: TGTGCCAGCAGCCCCTTGGCAGGGAGCGCGGCCCTCCACTTT. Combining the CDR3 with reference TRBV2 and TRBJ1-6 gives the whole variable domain EPEVTQTPSHQVTQMGQEVILRCVPISNHLYFYWYRQILGQKVEFLVSFYNNEISEKSEIFDDQFSVERPDGSNFTLKIRSTKLEDSAMYFCASSPLAGSAALHFGNGTRLTVT.

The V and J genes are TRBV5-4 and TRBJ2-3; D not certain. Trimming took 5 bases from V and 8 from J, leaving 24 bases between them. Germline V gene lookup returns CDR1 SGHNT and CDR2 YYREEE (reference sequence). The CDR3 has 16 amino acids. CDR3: CASRTRDKSPIGTQYF. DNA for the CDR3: TGTGCCAGCAGAACGAGAGACAAATCACCCATCGGTACGCAGTATTTT.

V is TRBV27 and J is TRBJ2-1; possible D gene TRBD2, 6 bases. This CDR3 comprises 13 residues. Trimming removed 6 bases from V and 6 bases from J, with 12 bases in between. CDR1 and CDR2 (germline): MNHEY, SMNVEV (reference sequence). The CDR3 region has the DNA TGTGCCAGCAGGGATAGCGGCAGCAATGAGCAGTTCTTC. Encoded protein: CASRDSGSNEQFF.

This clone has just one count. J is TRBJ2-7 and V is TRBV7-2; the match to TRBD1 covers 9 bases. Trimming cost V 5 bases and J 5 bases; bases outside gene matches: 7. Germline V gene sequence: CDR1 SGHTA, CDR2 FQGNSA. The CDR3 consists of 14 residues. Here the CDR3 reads CASSNRDRVNEQYF. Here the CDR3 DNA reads TGTGCCAGCAGCAACCGGGACAGGGTAAACGAGCAGTACTTC.

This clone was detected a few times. The CDR3 DNA sequence: TGCGCCAGCAGCTTGGCACAAACCGGAGACACCATATATTTT. It encodes CASSLAQTGDTIYF. The chain has TRBV5-1 and TRBJ1-3; D gene unclear. The CDR3 totals 14 residues. Deletions cut 0 bases from V and 8 bases from J, with 12 bases between. The germline V gene encodes CDR1 SGHRS and CDR2 YFSETQ.

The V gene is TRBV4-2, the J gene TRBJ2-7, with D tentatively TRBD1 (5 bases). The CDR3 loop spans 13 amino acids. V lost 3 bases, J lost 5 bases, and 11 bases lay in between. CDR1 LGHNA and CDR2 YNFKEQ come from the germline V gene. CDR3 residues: CASSQGRKDEQYF. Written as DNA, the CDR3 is TGTGCCAGCAGCCAGGGGCGGAAGGACGAGCAGTACTTC.

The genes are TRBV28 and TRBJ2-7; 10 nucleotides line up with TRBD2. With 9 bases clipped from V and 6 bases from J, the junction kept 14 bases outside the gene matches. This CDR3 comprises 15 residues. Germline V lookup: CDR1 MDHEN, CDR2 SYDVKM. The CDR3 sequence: CASLAGGIILREQYF. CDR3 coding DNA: TGTGCCAGTTTAGCGGGAGGAATCATCTTACGCGAGCAGTACTTC. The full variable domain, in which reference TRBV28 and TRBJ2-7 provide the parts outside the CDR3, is DVKVTQSSRYLVKRTGEKVFLECVQDMDHENMFWYRQDPGLGLRLIYFSYDVKMKEKGDIPEGYSVSREKKERFSLILESASTNQTSMYLCASLAGGIILREQYFGPGTRLTVT.

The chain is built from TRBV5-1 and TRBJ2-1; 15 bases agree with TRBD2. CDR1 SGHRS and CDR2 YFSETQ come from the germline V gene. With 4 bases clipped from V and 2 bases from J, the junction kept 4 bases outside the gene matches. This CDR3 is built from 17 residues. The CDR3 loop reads CASSVGTSGRTYNEQFF. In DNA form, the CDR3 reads TGCGCCAGCAGCGTCGGGACTAGCGGGAGGACCTACAATGAGCAGTTCTTC.

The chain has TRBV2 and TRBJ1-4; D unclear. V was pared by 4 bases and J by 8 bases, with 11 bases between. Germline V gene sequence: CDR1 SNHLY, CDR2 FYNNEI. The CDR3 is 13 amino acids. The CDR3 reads CASSVGVGEKLFF. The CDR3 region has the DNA TGTGCCAGCAGTGTGGGAGTCGGGGAAAAACTGTTTTTT. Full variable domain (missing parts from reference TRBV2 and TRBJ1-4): EPEVTQTPSHQVTQMGQEVILRCVPISNHLYFYWYRQILGQKVEFLVSFYNNEISEKSEIFDDQFSVERPDGSNFTLKIRSTKLEDSAMYFCASSVGVGEKLFFGSGTQLSVL.

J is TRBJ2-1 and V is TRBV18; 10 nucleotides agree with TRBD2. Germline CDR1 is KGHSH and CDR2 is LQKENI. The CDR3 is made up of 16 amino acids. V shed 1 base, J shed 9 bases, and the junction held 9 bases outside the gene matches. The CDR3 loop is CASSPLPLAGAVEQFF. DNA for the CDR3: TGTGCCAGCTCACCACTCCCCCTAGCGGGAGCCGTTGAGCAGTTCTTC.

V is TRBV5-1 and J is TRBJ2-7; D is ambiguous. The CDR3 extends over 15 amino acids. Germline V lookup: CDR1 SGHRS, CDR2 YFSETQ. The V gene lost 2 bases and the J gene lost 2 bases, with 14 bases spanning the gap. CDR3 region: CASSFTFTDAYEQYF. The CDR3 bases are TGCGCCAGCAGCTTTACCTTCACAGATGCCTACGAGCAGTACTTC.

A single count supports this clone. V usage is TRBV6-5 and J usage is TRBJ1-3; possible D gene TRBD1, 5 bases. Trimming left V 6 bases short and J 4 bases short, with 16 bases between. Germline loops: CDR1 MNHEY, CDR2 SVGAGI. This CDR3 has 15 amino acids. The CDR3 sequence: CASRARGVSGNTIYF. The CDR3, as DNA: TGTGCCAGCAGGGCTAGGGGCGTCTCGGGAAACACCATATATTTT.

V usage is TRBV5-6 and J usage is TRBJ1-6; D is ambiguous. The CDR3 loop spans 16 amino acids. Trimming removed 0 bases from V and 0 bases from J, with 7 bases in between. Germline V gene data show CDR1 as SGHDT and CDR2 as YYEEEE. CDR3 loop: CASSLAGSSYNSPLHF. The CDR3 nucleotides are TGTGCCAGCAGCTTGGCTGGTAGCTCCTATAATTCACCCCTCCACTTT.

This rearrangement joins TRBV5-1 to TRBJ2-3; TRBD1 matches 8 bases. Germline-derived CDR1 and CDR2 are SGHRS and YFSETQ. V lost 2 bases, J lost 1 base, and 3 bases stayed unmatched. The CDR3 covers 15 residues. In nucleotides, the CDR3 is TGCGCCAGCAGCTTTTCAGGGGGCGGCACAGATACGCAGTATTTT. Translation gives CASSFSGGGTDTQYF.

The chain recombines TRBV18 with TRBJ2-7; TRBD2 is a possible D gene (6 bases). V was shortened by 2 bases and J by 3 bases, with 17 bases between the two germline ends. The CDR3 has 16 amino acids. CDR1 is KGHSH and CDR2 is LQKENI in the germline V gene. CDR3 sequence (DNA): TGTGCCAGCTCACCAGGGTTAGCGAGGCGGGGCTACGAGCAGTACTTC. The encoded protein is CASSPGLARRGYEQYF.

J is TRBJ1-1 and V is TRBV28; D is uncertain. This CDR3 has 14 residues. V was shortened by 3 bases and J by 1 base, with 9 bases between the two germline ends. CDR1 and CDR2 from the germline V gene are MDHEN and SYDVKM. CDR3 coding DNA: TGTGCCAGCAGTTTGGGGAATAGGAACACTGAAGCTTTCTTT. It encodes CASSLGNRNTEAFF.

The CDR3 bases are TGTGCCAGCAGCGTAGCGGCCCAGGGCCATGGCTACACCTTC. This sequence encodes CASSVAAQGHGYTF. The genes are TRBV9 and TRBJ1-2; D is possibly TRBD1 (5 bases). The CDR3 has 14 residues. The ends were cut back, 0 bases at V and 6 bases at J, with 12 bases in the middle. Germline V gene data show CDR1 as SGDLS and CDR2 as YYNGEE.

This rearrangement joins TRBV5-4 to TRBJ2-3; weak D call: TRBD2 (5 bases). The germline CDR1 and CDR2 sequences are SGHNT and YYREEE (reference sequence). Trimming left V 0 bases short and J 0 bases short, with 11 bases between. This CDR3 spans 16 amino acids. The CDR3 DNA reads TGTGCCAGCAGCTTGGGCGAGCGGTCGAGCACAGATACGCAGTATTTT. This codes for CASSLGERSSTDTQYF.